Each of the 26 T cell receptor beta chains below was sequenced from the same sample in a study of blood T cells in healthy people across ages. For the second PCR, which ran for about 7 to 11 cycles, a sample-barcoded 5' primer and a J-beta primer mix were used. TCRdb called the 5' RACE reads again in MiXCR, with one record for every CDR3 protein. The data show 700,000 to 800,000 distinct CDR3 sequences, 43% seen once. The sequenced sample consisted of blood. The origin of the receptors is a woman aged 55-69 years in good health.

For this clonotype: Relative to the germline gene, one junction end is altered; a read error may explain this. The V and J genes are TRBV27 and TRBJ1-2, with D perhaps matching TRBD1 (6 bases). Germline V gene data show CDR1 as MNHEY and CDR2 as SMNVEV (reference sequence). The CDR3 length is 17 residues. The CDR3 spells CAGSLFGGQLANYGYTF. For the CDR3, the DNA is TGTGCCGGCAGTTTATTCGGGGGGCAACTAGCTAACTATGGCTACACCTTC.

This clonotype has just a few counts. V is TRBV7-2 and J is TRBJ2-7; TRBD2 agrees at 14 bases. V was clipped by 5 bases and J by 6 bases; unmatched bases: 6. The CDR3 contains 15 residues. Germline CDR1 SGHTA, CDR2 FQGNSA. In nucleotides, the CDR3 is TGTGCCAGCAGCGTACAGGGGACTAGCGGGGGCGAGCAGTACTTC. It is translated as CASSVQGTSGGEQYF.

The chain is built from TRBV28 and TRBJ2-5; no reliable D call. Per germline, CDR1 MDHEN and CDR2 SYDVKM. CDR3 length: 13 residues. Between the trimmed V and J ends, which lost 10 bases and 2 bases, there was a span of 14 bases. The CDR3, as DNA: TGTGCCACCGCGCCAAACATTCAAGAGACCCAGTACTTC. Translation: CATAPNIQETQYF.

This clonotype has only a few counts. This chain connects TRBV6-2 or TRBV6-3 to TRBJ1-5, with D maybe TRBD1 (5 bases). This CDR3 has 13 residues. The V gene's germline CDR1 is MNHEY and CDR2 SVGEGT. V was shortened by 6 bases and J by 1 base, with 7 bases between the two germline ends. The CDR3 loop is CASRRDSNQPQHF. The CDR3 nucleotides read TGTGCCAGCAGGAGGGACAGCAATCAGCCCCAGCATTTT.

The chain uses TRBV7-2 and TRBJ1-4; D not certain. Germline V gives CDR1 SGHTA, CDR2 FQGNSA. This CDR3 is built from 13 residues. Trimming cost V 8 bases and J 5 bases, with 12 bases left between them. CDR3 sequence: CASRHVGNEKLFF. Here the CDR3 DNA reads TGTGCCAGCCGCCATGTGGGAAATGAAAAACTGTTTTTT. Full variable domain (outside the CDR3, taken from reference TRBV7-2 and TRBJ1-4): GAGVSQSPSNKVTEKGKDVELRCDPISGHTALYWYRQSLGQGLEFLIYFQGNSAPDKSGLPSDRFSAERTGGSVSTLTIQRTQQEDSAVYLCASRHVGNEKLFFGSGTQLSVL.

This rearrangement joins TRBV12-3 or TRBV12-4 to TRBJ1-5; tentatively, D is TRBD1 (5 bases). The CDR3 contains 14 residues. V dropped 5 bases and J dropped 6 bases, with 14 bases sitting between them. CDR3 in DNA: TGTGCCAGCAGTGGGGGAGTGGTCGGTCAGCCCCAGCATTTT. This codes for CASSGGVVGQPQHF.

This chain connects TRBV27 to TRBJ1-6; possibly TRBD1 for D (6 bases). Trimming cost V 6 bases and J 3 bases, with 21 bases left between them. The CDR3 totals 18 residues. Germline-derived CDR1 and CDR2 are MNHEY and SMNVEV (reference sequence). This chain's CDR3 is CASSRFGSRGRYNSPLHF. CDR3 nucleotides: TGTGCCAGCAGCCGTTTCGGGTCCAGGGGACGCTATAATTCACCCCTCCACTTT.

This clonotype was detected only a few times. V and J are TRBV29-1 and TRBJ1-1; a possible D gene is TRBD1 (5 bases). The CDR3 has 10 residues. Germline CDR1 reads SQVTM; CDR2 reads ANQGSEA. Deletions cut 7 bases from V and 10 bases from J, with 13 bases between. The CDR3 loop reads CSAGTGVAFF. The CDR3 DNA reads TGCAGCGCGGGGACCGGGGTAGCTTTCTTT.

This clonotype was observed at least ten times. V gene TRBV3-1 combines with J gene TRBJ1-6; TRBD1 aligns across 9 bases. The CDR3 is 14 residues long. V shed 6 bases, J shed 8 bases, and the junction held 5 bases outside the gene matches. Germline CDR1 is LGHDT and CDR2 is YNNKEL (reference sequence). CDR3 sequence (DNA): TGTGCCAGCAGTACAGGGGGCGCCGATTCACCCCTCCACTTT. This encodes CASSTGGADSPLHF. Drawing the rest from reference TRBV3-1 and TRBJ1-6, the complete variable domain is DTAVSQTPKYLVTQMGNDKSIKCEQNLGHDTMYWYKQDSKKFLKIMFSYNNKELIINETVPNRFSPKSPDKAHLNLHINSLELGDSAVYFCASSTGGADSPLHFGNGTRLTVT.

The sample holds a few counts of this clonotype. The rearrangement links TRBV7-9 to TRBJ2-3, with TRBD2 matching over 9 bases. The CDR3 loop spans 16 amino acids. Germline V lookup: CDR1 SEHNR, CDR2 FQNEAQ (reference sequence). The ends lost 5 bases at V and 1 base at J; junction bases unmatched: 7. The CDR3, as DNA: TGTGCCAGCAGCCCTTACCGCGGGGGGGGCACAGATACGCAGTATTTT. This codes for CASSPYRGGGTDTQYF.

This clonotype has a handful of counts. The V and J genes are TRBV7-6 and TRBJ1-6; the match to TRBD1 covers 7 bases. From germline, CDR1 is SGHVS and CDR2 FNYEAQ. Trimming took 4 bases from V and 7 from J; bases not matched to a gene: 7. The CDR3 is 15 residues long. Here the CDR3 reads CASSSQTGLNSPLHF. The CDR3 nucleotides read TGTGCCAGCAGCTCACAGACAGGGTTGAATTCACCCCTCCACTTT.

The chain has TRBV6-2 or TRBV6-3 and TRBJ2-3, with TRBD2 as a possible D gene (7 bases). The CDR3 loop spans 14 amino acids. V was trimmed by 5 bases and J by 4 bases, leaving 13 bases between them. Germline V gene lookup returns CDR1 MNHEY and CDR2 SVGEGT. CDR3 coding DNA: TGTGCCAGCAGTCGAGGGGGGGCCTCAGATACGCAGTATTTT. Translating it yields CASSRGGASDTQYF.

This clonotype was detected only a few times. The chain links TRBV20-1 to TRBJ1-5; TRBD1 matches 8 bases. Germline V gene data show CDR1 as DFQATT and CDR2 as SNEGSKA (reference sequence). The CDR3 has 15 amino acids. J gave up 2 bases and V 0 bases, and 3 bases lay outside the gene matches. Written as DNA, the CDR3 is TGCAGTGCTAGAGACTCGACAGGGGGCAATCAGCCCCAGCATTTT. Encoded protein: CSARDSTGGNQPQHF.

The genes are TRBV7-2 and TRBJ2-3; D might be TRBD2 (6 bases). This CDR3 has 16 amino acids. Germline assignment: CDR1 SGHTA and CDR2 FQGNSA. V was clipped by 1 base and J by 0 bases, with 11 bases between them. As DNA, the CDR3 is TGTGCCAGCAGCTTAGGCACGGGAGTGAGCACAGATACGCAGTATTTT. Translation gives CASSLGTGVSTDTQYF. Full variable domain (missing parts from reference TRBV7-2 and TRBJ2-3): GAGVSQSPSNKVTEKGKDVELRCDPISGHTALYWYRQSLGQGLEFLIYFQGNSAPDKSGLPSDRFSAERTGGSVSTLTIQRTQQEDSAVYLCASSLGTGVSTDTQYFGPGTRLTVL.

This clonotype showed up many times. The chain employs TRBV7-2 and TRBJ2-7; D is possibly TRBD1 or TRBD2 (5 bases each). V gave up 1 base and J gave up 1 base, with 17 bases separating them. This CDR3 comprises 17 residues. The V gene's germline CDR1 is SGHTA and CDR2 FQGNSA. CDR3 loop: CASSLGAAGTGSYEQYF. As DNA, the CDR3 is TGTGCCAGCAGCTTAGGGGCCGCCGGGACCGGTTCCTACGAGCAGTACTTC.

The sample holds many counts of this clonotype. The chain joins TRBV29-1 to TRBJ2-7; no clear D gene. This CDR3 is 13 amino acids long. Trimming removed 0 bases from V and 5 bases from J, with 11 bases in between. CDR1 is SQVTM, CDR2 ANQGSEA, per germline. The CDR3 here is CSVEDWPVNEQYF. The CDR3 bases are TGCAGCGTTGAAGATTGGCCGGTCAACGAGCAGTACTTC.

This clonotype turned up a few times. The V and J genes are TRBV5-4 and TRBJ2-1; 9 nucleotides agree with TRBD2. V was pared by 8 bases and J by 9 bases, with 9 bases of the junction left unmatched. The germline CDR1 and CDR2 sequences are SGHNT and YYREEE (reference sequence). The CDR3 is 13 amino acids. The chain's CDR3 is CARGVAGVVEQFF. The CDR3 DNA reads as TGTGCCAGGGGGGTAGCGGGAGTTGTTGAGCAGTTCTTC.

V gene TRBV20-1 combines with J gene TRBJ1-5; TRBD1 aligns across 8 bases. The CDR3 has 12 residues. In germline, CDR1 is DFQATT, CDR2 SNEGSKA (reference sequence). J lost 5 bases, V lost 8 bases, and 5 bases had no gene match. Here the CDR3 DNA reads TGCAGTTCCAGACAGGGGTATCAGCCCCAGCATTTT. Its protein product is CSSRQGYQPQHF.

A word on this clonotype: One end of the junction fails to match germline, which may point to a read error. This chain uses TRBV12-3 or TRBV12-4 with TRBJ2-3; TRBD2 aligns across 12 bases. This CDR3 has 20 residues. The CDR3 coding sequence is TGTGCCAACAGTTACCCGACTAGCGGGGGACCAAGATCGAGCACAGATACGCAGTATTTT. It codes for CANSYPTSGGPRSSTDTQYF.

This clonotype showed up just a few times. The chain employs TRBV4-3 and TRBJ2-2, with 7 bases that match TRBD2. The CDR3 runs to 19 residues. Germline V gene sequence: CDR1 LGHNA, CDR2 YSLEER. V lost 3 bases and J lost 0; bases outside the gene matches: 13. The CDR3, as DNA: TGCGCCAGCAGCCACCCCAATGGGAGCGGGACCGCGAACACCGGGGAGCTGTTTTTT. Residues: CASSHPNGSGTANTGELFF.

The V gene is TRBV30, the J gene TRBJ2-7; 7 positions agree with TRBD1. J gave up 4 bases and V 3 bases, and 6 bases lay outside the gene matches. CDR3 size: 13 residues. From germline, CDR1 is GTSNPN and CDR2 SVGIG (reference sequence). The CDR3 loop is CAWRATGVYEQYF. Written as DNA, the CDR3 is TGTGCCTGGAGAGCTACAGGGGTGTACGAGCAGTACTTC.

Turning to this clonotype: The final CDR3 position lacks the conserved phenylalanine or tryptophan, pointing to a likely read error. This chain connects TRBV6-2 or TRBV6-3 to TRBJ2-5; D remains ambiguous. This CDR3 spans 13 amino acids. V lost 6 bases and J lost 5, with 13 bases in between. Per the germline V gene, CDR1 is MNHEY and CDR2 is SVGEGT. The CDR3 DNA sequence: TGTGCCAGCAGACCTAACCCCGGGGAGACCCAGTACTCC. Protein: CASRPNPGETQYS.

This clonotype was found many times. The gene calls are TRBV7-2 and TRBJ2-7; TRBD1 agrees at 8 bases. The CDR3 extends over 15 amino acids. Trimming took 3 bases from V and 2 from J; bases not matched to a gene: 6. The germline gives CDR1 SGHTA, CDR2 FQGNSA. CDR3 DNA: TGTGCCAGCAGCTTTGGGACAGGTGGGACCTACGAGCAGTACTTC. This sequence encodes CASSFGTGGTYEQYF.

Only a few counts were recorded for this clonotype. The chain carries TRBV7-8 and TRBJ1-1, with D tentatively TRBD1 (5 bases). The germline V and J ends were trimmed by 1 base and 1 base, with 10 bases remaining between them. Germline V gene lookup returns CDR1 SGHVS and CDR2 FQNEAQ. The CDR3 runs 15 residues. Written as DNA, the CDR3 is TGTGCCAGCAGCTTAGGGACTCAGGGGAACACTGAAGCTTTCTTT. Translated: CASSLGTQGNTEAFF.

CDR3 region: CASSQGTSVDEQFF. In nucleotides, the CDR3 is TGCGCCAGCAGCCAGGGGACTAGCGTGGATGAGCAGTTCTTC. The chain recombines TRBV4-1 with TRBJ2-1; 10 nucleotides align to TRBD2. V shed 3 bases, J shed 8 bases, and the junction held 4 bases outside the gene matches. The CDR3 extends over 14 amino acids. Germline CDR1 MGHRA, CDR2 YSYEKL.

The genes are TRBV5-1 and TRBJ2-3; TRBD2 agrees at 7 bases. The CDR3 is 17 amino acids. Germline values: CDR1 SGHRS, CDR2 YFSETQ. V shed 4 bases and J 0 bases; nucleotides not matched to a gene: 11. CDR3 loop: CASSPLLAGASTDTQYF. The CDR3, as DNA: TGCGCCAGCAGCCCGCTCCTGGCGGGAGCGAGCACAGATACGCAGTATTTT. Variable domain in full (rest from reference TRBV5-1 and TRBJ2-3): KAGVTQTPRYLIKTRGQQVTLSCSPISGHRSVSWYQQTPGQGLQFLFEYFSETQRNKGNFPGRFSGRQFSNSRSEMNVSTLELGDSALYLCASSPLLAGASTDTQYFGPGTRLTVL.